Below are 21 T cell receptor beta chains sequenced from a single sample in a study of a mutant IDH1 vaccine in newly diagnosed glioma. Produced via immunoSEQ multiplex PCR; TCRdb's table is partial and in-frame only. The table lists around 80,000 clones, around 85% of them singletons. These TCRs are of unknown antigen specificity. The sample's time point: week 23, last vaccination. Vaccination used 300 ug of mutant IDH1 20-mer peptide per dose, with topical imiquimod. The sample consisted of PBMCs, taken from a glioma patient whose treatment included an IDH1 peptide vaccine. All receptors come from a woman aged 45-59 years with glioma.

The V call is TRBV5-6, the J call TRBJ2-1, with 7 bases fitting TRBD2. Germline CDR1 SGHDT, CDR2 YYEEEE. The CDR3 length is 18 residues. After removal of 5 bases from V and 7 bases from J, the junction contained 21 bases not matched to a gene. The CDR3 spells CASSLTGGGKAGLNEQFF. The CDR3 DNA is TGTGCCAGCAGTCTAACTGGGGGTGGTAAAGCGGGACTAAATGAGCAGTTCTTC. Full variable domain (rest looked up from reference TRBV5-6 and TRBJ2-1): DAGVTQSPTHLIKTRGQQVTLRCSPKSGHDTVSWYQQALGQGPQFIFQYYEEEERQRGNFPDRFSGHQFPNYSSELNVNALLLGDSALYLCASSLTGGGKAGLNEQFFGPGTRLTVL.

The chain employs TRBV12-5 and TRBJ2-7; TRBD2 matches 12 bases. V trimming: 5 bases; J trimming: 2 bases; junction bases outside the gene matches: 4. This CDR3 contains 15 residues. The germline CDR1 and CDR2 sequences are LGHNT and FRNRAP. The CDR3 DNA follows: TGTGCTAGTGGTCTCCGACTAGCGGGGGCCTACGAGCAGTACTTC. It encodes CASGLRLAGAYEQYF.

Note on this clone: Other DNA sequences of this sample code for an identical CDR3. The V and J genes are TRBV5-1 and TRBJ2-1, with 7 bases matching TRBD2. Germline CDR1 reads SGHRS; CDR2 reads YFSETQ. The CDR3 contains 16 residues. Losses at the gene ends were 0 bases for V and 0 bases for J; bases not matched to a gene: 3. CDR3 loop: CASSLVGGSSYNEQFF. CDR3 in DNA: TGCGCCAGCAGCTTGGTCGGCGGGAGCTCCTACAATGAGCAGTTCTTC.

This sequence joins TRBV11-2 and TRBJ2-7, with TRBD1 as a possible D gene (6 bases). The length of the CDR3 is 14 residues. The germline V gene has CDR1 SGHAT and CDR2 FQNNGV. The V and J ends lost 4 bases and 2 bases respectively, with 12 bases between them. The CDR3 coding sequence is TGTGCCAGCAGCTGGGACACGTTCGCCTACGAGCAGTACTTC. It is translated as CASSWDTFAYEQYF.

V is TRBV10-1 and J is TRBJ1-4; 7 positions match TRBD1. CDR1 and CDR2 (germline): WNHNN, SYGVQD (reference sequence). The CDR3 has 16 residues. V was clipped by 6 bases and J by 5 bases; unmatched bases: 12. The CDR3 DNA reads TGCGCCAGCAGAGAATCACCGGGACAGCAGAATGAAAAACTGTTTTTT. Amino acid sequence: CASRESPGQQNEKLFF.

V gene TRBV10-3 combines with J gene TRBJ2-5; TRBD1 matches at 8 bases. The J call may be in error: the DNA end matches TRBJ2-7 better. The CDR3 spans 16 residues. From germline, CDR1 is ENHRY and CDR2 SYGVKD. CDR3 nucleotides: TGTGCCATCAGTGAGCCCCGGGACAGGAGCTCCTACGAGCAGTACTTC. Its translation: CAISEPRDRSSYEQYF.

The J gene is TRBJ1-4, the V gene TRBV19; D uncertain. The CDR3 spans 14 residues. CDR1 and CDR2 from the germline V gene are LNHDA and SQIVND (reference sequence). V was clipped by 4 bases and J by 4 bases, with 10 bases between them. This CDR3 reads CASSNRGSNEKLFF. In DNA form, the CDR3 reads TGTGCCAGTAGTAACCGGGGAAGTAATGAAAAACTGTTTTTT.

V usage is TRBV14 and J usage is TRBJ2-5, with 12 bases aligning to TRBD2. Trimming removed 4 bases from V and 1 base from J; junction bases left unmatched: 7. The CDR3 has 17 residues. Per germline, CDR1 SGHDN and CDR2 FVKESK. DNA of the CDR3: TGTGCCAGCAGCCCCAGTACTAGCGGGAGGCCCCAAGAGACCCAGTACTTC. This translates into CASSPSTSGRPQETQYF.

This clone was seen just once. The chain has TRBV5-1 and TRBJ2-3; 14 nucleotides match TRBD2. Germline trimming cut 0 bases from V and 4 bases from J; bases unmatched to any gene: 4. From germline, CDR1 is SGHRS and CDR2 YFSETQ. The CDR3 is made up of 17 amino acids. The CDR3 sequence: CASSLGGLAGGPDTQYF. CDR3 coding DNA: TGCGCCAGCAGCTTGGGAGGACTAGCGGGAGGCCCAGATACGCAGTATTTT.

The sample holds one count of this clone. The rearrangement joins TRBV19 to TRBJ1-5, with 10 bases fitting TRBD1. CDR3 length equals 15 residues. From germline, CDR1 is LNHDA and CDR2 SQIVND (reference sequence). V lost 9 bases and J lost 6; bases outside the gene matches: 11. The CDR3 protein is CASRDRGSLIQPQHF. CDR3 coding DNA: TGTGCCAGCCGGGACAGGGGAAGCCTTATTCAGCCCCAGCATTTT.

This chain connects TRBV28 to TRBJ2-7; 7 bases align to TRBD2. The CDR3 consists of 15 residues. With 5 bases clipped from V and 2 bases from J, the junction kept 9 bases outside the gene matches. Germline-derived CDR1 and CDR2 are MDHEN and SYDVKM. The DNA for the CDR3 is TGTGCCAGCAGTCCTCAAAAAGCGGGGACCTACGAGCAGTACTTC. This codes for CASSPQKAGTYEQYF.

About this clone itself: A read error may account for a junction end that differs from germline. This chain joins TRBV27 and TRBJ2-1; 8 bases map to TRBD2. The germline V gene has CDR1 MNHEY and CDR2 SMNVEV (reference sequence). The CDR3 has 15 residues. The CDR3 here is CASRLTGGAYNEKFF. The CDR3, as DNA: TGTGCCAGCAGATTGACGGGGGGGGCCTACAATGAGAAGTTCTTC.

This clone occurred a few times. V is TRBV27 and J is TRBJ1-1; D call uncertain. The CDR3 is 14 amino acids. CDR1 and CDR2 from the germline V gene are MNHEY and SMNVEV (reference sequence). The V end lost 0 bases, the J end lost 6 bases, and 11 bases lay between the germline ends. CDR3 DNA sequence: TGTGCCAGCAGTTTATCAACCAATAGCCCTGAAGCTTTCTTT. Its translation is CASSLSTNSPEAFF.

The chain links TRBV28 to TRBJ1-4; possible D gene TRBD1, 5 bases. The CDR3 contains 14 residues. Deletions cut 7 bases from V and 7 bases from J, with 16 bases between. The germline V gene encodes CDR1 MDHEN and CDR2 SYDVKM. CDR3 sequence (DNA): TGTGCCAGCAACTCTCTTGGGGCCTCTGAAAAACTGTTTTTT. It encodes CASNSLGASEKLFF.

The genes are TRBV5-1 and TRBJ2-6; the match to TRBD1 covers 9 bases. Germline-derived CDR1 and CDR2 are SGHRS and YFSETQ. The CDR3 loop spans 16 amino acids. With V trimmed by 9 bases and J by 0 bases, 7 bases remained unmatched. In DNA form, the CDR3 reads TGCGCCACCGGGGACAGGGCCCTCTCTGGGGCCAACGTCCTGACTTTC. This codes for CATGDRALSGANVLTF.

J is TRBJ2-7 and V is TRBV7-2; no firm D call. V lost 5 bases and J lost 1, with 18 bases in between. The CDR3 length is 16 residues. Germline V lookup: CDR1 SGHTA, CDR2 FQGNSA. The CDR3 nucleotides are TGTGCCAGCAGCCCCTCGTTGTGGGCCATATCCTACGAGCAGTACTTC. Its protein is CASSPSLWAISYEQYF. Full variable domain (remainder filled in from reference TRBV7-2 and TRBJ2-7): GAGVSQSPSNKVTEKGKDVELRCDPISGHTALYWYRQSLGQGLEFLIYFQGNSAPDKSGLPSDRFSAERTGGSVSTLTIQRTQQEDSAVYLCASSPSLWAISYEQYFGPGTRLTVT.

V usage is TRBV6-5 and J usage is TRBJ1-2; weak D call: TRBD1 (6 bases). Germline loops: CDR1 MNHEY, CDR2 SVGAGI. V lost 6 bases to trimming and J lost 5 bases, with 10 bases between them. The CDR3 contains 12 residues. CDR3 in amino acids: CASSPQGYGYTF. CDR3 sequence (DNA): TGTGCCAGCAGCCCACAGGGATATGGCTACACCTTC.

The table lists this clone with a count of one. V and J are TRBV6-6 and TRBJ2-7, with 7 bases aligning to TRBD2. This CDR3 is built from 16 residues. Germline CDR1 and CDR2: MNHNY and SVGAGI (reference sequence). V shed 5 bases, J shed 0 bases, and the junction held 10 bases outside the gene matches. The CDR3 here is CASSPSGSGHSYEQYF. CDR3 DNA sequence: TGTGCCAGCAGTCCCTCGGGTAGCGGGCACTCCTACGAGCAGTACTTC.

The gene calls are TRBV6-5 and TRBJ1-1; 9 bases match TRBD1. The CDR3 extends over 13 amino acids. Germline-derived CDR1 and CDR2 are MNHEY and SVGAGI. Trimming removed 5 bases from V and 8 bases from J; junction bases left unmatched: 6. This CDR3 is CASSRDRATEAFF. CDR3 bases: TGTGCCAGCAGTAGGGACAGGGCTACAGAAGCTTTCTTT.

This clone appeared a few times. The chain uses TRBV10-3 and TRBJ2-5; TRBD1 agrees at 8 bases. The length of the CDR3 is 17 residues. Looked up from germline, CDR1 is ENHRY and CDR2 is SYGVKD. Losses at the gene ends were 0 bases for V and 5 bases for J; bases not matched to a gene: 11. The CDR3 spells CAISESVTGAQRETQYF. For the CDR3, the DNA is TGTGCCATCAGTGAGTCCGTGACAGGGGCTCAAAGGGAGACCCAGTACTTC.

The CDR3: CASSEGLADEQFF. The CDR3 coding sequence is TGCGCCAGCAGCGAGGGACTAGCGGACGAGCAGTTCTTC. The chain carries TRBV5-1 and TRBJ2-1; 11 nucleotides agree with TRBD2. Trimming removed 4 bases from V and 10 bases from J; junction bases left unmatched: 4. The CDR3 is 13 amino acids. Germline V gene sequence: CDR1 SGHRS, CDR2 YFSETQ.